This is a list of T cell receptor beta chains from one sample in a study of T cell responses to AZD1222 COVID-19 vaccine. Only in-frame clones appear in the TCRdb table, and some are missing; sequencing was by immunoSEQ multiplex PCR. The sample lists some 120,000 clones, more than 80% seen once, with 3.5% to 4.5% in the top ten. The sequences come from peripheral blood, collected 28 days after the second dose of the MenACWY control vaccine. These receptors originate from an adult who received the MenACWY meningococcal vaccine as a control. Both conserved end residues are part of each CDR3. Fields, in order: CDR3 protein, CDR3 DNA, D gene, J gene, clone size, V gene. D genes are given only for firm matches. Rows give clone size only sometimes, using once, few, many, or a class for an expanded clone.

CASSQGQGAYNEQFF | TGTGCCAGCAGCCAAGGACAGGGGGCTTACAATGAGCAGTTCTTC | TRBD1 | TRBJ2-1 | NA | TRBV7-8
CASSRTGVETQYF | TGTGCCAGCTCTCGGACAGGGGTAGAGACCCAGTACTTC | TRBD1 | TRBJ2-5 | NA | TRBV18
CAWTTGGTEAFF | TGTGCCTGGACCACAGGGGGTACAGAAGCTTTCTTT | TRBD1 | TRBJ1-1 | NA | TRBV30
CSVGGSHSNQPQHF | TGCAGCGTTGGGGGCAGCCATAGCAATCAGCCCCAGCATTTT | NA | TRBJ1-5 | NA | TRBV29-1
CASSTGFSGNTIYF | TGTGCCAGTAGTACAGGCTTCTCTGGAAACACCATATATTTT | NA | TRBJ1-3 | NA | TRBV19
CASSYGGAGGYGEQYF | TGTGCCAGCAGTTATGGGGGAGCGGGAGGTTATGGCGAGCAGTACTTC | TRBD2 | TRBJ2-7 | NA | TRBV6-5
CASSLSSQRIGKLFF | TGTGCCAGCAGTTTATCAAGTCAACGGATAGGAAAACTGTTTTTT | NA | TRBJ1-4 | NA | TRBV27
CASSPWTGKRQPQHF | TGTGCCAGCAGCCCGTGGACAGGGAAGCGGCAGCCCCAGCATTTT | TRBD1 | TRBJ1-5 | NA | TRBV3-1/TRBV3-2
CASSVRGTGNTIYF | TGCGCCAGCAGCGTGAGGGGGACTGGAAACACCATATATTTT | NA | TRBJ1-3 | NA | TRBV5-1
CASSLKVYEQYF | TGTGCCAGCAGCTTAAAAGTCTACGAGCAGTACTTC | NA | TRBJ2-7 | NA | TRBV7-9
CASSLGGVRSNEKLFF | TGTGCCAGCAGCTTAGGGGGGGTCCGCTCTAATGAAAAACTGTTTTTT | NA | TRBJ1-4 | NA | TRBV7-2
CASSRNRDTTTSNYGYTF | TGTGCCAGCAGTCGGAATCGGGACACGACTACTTCTAACTATGGCTACACCTTC | NA | TRBJ1-2 | once | TRBV2
CASSLVTSGGGRTDTQYF | TGTGCCAGCAGCTTAGTGACTAGCGGGGGGGGACGCACAGATACGCAGTATTTT | TRBD2 | TRBJ2-3 | NA | TRBV11-2
CASSPTGGGLPDTQYF | TGTGCCAGCAGCCCCACGGGGGGGGGCCTCCCAGATACGCAGTATTTT | TRBD2 | TRBJ2-3 | NA | TRBV2
CASSRGGPGETQYF | TGTGCCAGCAGCCGCGGGGGGCCTGGAGAGACCCAGTACTTC | TRBD2 | TRBJ2-5 | NA | TRBV6-6
CASSPLTGRQVNTEAFF | TGTGCCAGCAGCCCCCTGACAGGGCGACAGGTAAACACTGAAGCTTTCTTT | TRBD1 | TRBJ1-1 | once | TRBV5-8
CASSIGVLAGRSTDTQYF | TGTGCCAGTAGTATAGGTGTCCTAGCGGGGAGAAGCACAGATACGCAGTATTTT | TRBD2 | TRBJ2-3 | NA | TRBV19
CASSFPGTSAINEQFF | TGCGCCAGCAGCTTCCCCGGGACTAGCGCCATCAATGAGCAGTTCTTC | TRBD2 | TRBJ2-1 | once | TRBV5-1
CASTPEGGSYNSPLHF | TGTGCCAGCACCCCGGAGGGGGGTTCCTATAATTCACCCCTCCACTTT | NA | TRBJ1-6 | NA | TRBV5-4
CASSRQGTTLNTGELFF | TGTGCCAGTAGTCGACAAGGCACCACCTTGAATACCGGGGAGCTGTTTTTT | NA | TRBJ2-2 | NA | TRBV19
CASSLAGTESNQPQHF | TGTGCCAGCAGCTTGGCCGGGACAGAAAGCAATCAGCCCCAGCATTTT | TRBD1 | TRBJ1-5 | NA | TRBV7-9
CASSLAGAYNEQFF | TGCGCCAGCAGTCTAGCGGGAGCCTACAATGAGCAGTTCTTC | TRBD2 | TRBJ2-1 | once | TRBV10-2
CASSSWTSGGELFF | TGTGCCAGCAGTTCCTGGACTAGCGGGGGGGAGCTGTTTTTT | TRBD2 | TRBJ2-2 | NA | TRBV6-5
CASRRDRGTEAFF | TGTGCCAGCAGACGAGACAGGGGAACTGAAGCTTTCTTT | TRBD1 | TRBJ1-1 | NA | TRBV7-8
CASSSYTSGSYNEQFF | TGTGCCAGCAGCTCCTACACTAGCGGGTCCTACAATGAGCAGTTCTTC | TRBD2 | TRBJ2-1 | NA | TRBV5-6
CASSIAGFTEAFF | TGTGCCAGTAGTATAGCTGGGTTCACTGAAGCTTTCTTT | NA | TRBJ1-1 | once | TRBV19
CASSEYQGRSDRYTF | TGTGCCAGCAGTGAATATCAGGGTAGGAGCGATCGCTACACCTTC | NA | TRBJ1-2 | NA | TRBV25-1
CASSQAGGSYNEQFF | TGTGCCAGCAGCCAAGCGGGGGGCTCCTACAATGAGCAGTTCTTC | TRBD2 | TRBJ2-1 | NA | TRBV3-1/TRBV3-2
CASSQLDTPNTEAFF | TGTGCCAGCTCACAATTAGACACCCCGAACACTGAAGCTTTCTTT | NA | TRBJ1-1 | NA | TRBV18
CASSTNHEQYF | TGTGCCAGCAGTACCAACCACGAGCAGTACTTC | NA | TRBJ2-7 | few | TRBV6-2/TRBV6-3
CASSPRPAGGSPLHF | TGCGCCAGCAGCCCCCGCCCGGCAGGGGGTTCGCCCCTCCACTTT | TRBD1 | TRBJ1-6 | once | TRBV5-1
CASSLPQKQRRGYGYTF | TGTGCCAGTAGTCTCCCGCAAAAACAGCGTCGGGGCTATGGCTACACCTTC | NA | TRBJ1-2 | NA | TRBV19
CASTPGGSGELFF | TGTGCCAGCACCCCTGGGGGGTCCGGGGAGCTGTTTTTT | NA | TRBJ2-2 | NA | TRBV3-1/TRBV3-2
CASSFTGREYNSPLHF | TGTGCCAGCAGCTTTACAGGGCGGGAATATAATTCACCCCTCCACTTT | NA | TRBJ1-6 | NA | TRBV28
CASSLGENTEAFF | TGTGCCAGCTCACTTGGGGAAAACACTGAAGCTTTCTTT | NA | TRBJ1-1 | NA | TRBV18
CASRRAGPGELFF | TGTGCCAGTAGGCGGGCGGGGCCCGGGGAGCTGTTTTTT | NA | TRBJ2-2 | NA | TRBV19
CAWSDNRGTNEKLFF | TGTGCCTGGAGCGATAACAGGGGAACTAATGAAAAACTGTTTTTT | TRBD1 | TRBJ1-4 | once | TRBV30
CASTGGGTEAFF | TGTGCCAGCACCGGGGGAGGCACTGAAGCTTTCTTT | NA | TRBJ1-1 | NA | TRBV2
CASSEDRVGNQPQHF | TGTGCCAGCAGTGAAGACAGGGTCGGGAATCAGCCCCAGCATTTT | NA | TRBJ1-5 | NA | TRBV2
CASTPSAGSTDTQYF | TGTGCCAGCACGCCCTCCGCCGGCAGCACAGATACGCAGTATTTT | NA | TRBJ2-3 | NA | TRBV21-1
CASGTANEKLFF | TGTGCCAGCGGGACAGCTAATGAAAAACTGTTTTTT | TRBD1 | TRBJ1-4 | NA | TRBV2
CASSPPVGVNEQFF | TGTGCCAGCTCACCCCCCGTAGGGGTCAATGAGCAGTTCTTC | NA | TRBJ2-1 | NA | TRBV18
CASSIWGGGSSYNEQFF | TGTGCCAGTAGTATATGGGGGGGCGGGAGTTCCTACAATGAGCAGTTCTTC | NA | TRBJ2-1 | NA | TRBV19
CAWGKLNEQFF | TGTGCCTGGGGGAAACTCAATGAGCAGTTCTTC | NA | TRBJ2-1 | NA | TRBV30
CASSLAVSYEQYF | TGTGCCAGCAGCTTAGCGGTTTCGTACGAGCAGTACTTC | NA | TRBJ2-7 | few | TRBV7-9
CASSPRDGNSPLHF | TGTGCCAGCTCACCCCGGGACGGGAATTCACCCCTCCACTTT | NA | TRBJ1-6 | NA | TRBV18
CASSPDQNTEAFF | TGTGCCAGCTCACCCGACCAAAACACTGAAGCTTTCTTT | NA | TRBJ1-1 | NA | TRBV18
CASSQGALGTEAFF | TGTGCCAGCAGCCAAGGGGCGCTGGGCACTGAAGCTTTCTTT | NA | TRBJ1-1 | NA | TRBV14
CASSLDRINYGYTF | TGTGCCAGCAGCTTGGACAGGATCAACTATGGCTACACCTTC | TRBD1 | TRBJ1-2 | NA | TRBV7-8
CASSTPRGVADTQYF | TGTGCCAGCAGCACCCCCCGTGGGGTCGCAGATACGCAGTATTTT | NA | TRBJ2-3 | NA | TRBV7-9